This T cell receptor (beta chain) derives from a study of blood T cell repertoires in COVID-19. Study details: From the United States, Italy and Spain came samples of acute and convalescent COVID-19. PBMCs, B-cell-depleted T cells, or T cells were the source of the cDNA or gDNA that made up the material.

The germline V and J ends were trimmed by 6 bases and 0 bases, with 12 bases remaining between them. Germline V lookup: CDR1 SNHLY, CDR2 FYNNEI. The CDR3 is 15 amino acids. As processed by the authors: Estimation of nucleated cell counts relied on the amplification of reference gene primers. TCRdb keeps only in-frame clones here, not all; method: immunoSEQ multiplex PCR. The V and J calls and clone size were taken over from that table, and D and trimming were inferred from the DNA. The sample carries about 33,000 clones, about 88% recorded once. Material for sequencing was peripheral blood. The J gene is TRBJ1-5, the V gene TRBV2; no reliable D call. The sequence derives from a woman older than 75 with active or convalescent COVID-19. The CDR3 protein is CASRDDMNSNQPQHF. Written as DNA, the CDR3 is TGTGCCAGCAGAGACGACATGAATAGCAATCAGCCCCAGCATTTT.